This record looks at one T cell receptor (beta chain) sequence and its context. This sample was taken from a study of blood T cells in healthy people across ages. Next came a second PCR, run for 7 to 11 cycles, which used a sample-barcoded 5' primer along with a J-beta primer mix. Researchers report that each sample yielded at least 2.5 million CDR3-containing paired-end reads. TCRdb passed the 5' RACE reads through MiXCR, listing each CDR3 protein once. This table has over 1,200,000 distinct CDR3 sequences, almost 60% appearing once. The TCR was taken from a man aged 18 to 30 in good health. Sample: blood.

CDR3 sequence (DNA): TGTGCCAGCAGCTCTGCGCTAGGATACTACGAGCAGTACTTC. It codes for CASSSALGYYEQYF. The chain recombines TRBV5-5 with TRBJ2-4; D ambiguous. The last part of the DNA fits TRBJ2-7 better; the J call may be wrong. This CDR3 comprises 14 residues. Germline V gene data show CDR1 as SGHKS and CDR2 as YYEKEE (reference sequence).